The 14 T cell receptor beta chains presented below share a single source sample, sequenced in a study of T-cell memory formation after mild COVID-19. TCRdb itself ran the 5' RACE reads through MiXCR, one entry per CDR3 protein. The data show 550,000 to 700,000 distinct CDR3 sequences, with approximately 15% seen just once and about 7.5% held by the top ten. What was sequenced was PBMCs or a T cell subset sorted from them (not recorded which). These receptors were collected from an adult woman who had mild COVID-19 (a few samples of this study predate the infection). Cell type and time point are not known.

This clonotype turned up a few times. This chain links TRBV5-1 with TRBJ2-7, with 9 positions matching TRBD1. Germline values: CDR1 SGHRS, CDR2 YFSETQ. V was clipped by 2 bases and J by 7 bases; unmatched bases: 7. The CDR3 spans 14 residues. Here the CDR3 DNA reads TGCGCCAGCAGCTTCGGGACAGGGACGGGGGAGCAGTACTTC. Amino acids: CASSFGTGTGEQYF.

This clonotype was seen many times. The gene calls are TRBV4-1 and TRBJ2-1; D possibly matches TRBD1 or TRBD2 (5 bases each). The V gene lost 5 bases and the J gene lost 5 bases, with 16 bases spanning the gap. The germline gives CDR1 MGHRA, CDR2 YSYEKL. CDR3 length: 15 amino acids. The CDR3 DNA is TGCGCCAGCAGCAACCGGGGCCTCTCGCACAATGAGCAGTTCTTC. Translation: CASSNRGLSHNEQFF.

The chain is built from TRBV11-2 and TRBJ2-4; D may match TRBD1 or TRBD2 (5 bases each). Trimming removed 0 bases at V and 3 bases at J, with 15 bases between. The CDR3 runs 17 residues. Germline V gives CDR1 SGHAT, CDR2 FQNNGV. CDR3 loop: CASSLETVARGKNIQYF. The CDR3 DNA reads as TGTGCCAGCAGCTTAGAGACCGTGGCGAGGGGCAAAAACATTCAGTACTTC.

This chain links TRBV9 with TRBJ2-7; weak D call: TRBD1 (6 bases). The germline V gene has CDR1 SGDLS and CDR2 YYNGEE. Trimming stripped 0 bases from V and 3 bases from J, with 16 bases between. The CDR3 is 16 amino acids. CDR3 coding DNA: TGTGCCAGCAGCGTAGGGGGACACGAAACGAGCTACGAGCAGTACTTC. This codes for CASSVGGHETSYEQYF.

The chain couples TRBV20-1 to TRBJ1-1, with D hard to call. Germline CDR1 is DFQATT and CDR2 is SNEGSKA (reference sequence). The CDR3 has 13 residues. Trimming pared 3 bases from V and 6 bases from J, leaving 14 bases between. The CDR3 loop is CSARGDPGPEAFF. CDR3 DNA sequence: TGCAGTGCTAGGGGCGACCCAGGCCCTGAAGCTTTCTTT.

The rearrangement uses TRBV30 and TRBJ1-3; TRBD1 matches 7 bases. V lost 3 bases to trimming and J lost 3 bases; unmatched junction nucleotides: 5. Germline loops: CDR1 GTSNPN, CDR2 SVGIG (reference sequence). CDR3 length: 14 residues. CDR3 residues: CAWSVGTVGNTIYF. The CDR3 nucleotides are TGTGCCTGGAGCGTCGGGACAGTTGGAAACACCATATATTTT.

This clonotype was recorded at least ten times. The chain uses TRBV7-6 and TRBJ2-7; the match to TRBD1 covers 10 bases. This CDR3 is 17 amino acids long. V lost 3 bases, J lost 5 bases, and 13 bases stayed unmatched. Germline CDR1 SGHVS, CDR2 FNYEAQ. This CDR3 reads CASSFRPRQGAGNEQYF. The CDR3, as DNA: TGTGCCAGCAGCTTTAGGCCTCGACAGGGGGCGGGAAACGAGCAGTACTTC.

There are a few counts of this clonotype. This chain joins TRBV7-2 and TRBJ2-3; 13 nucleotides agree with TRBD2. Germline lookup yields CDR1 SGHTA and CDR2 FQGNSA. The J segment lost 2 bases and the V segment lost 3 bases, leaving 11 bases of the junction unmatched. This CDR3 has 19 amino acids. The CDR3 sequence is CASSFGLAGVNRPTDTQYF. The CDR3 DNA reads TGTGCCAGCAGCTTTGGACTAGCGGGGGTAAACCGTCCCACAGATACGCAGTATTTT.

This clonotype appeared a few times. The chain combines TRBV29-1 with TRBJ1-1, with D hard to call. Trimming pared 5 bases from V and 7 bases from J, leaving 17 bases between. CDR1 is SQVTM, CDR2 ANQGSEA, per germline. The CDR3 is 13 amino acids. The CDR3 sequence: CSVSQNAADEAFF. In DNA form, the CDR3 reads TGCAGCGTTTCTCAAAATGCGGCCGATGAAGCTTTCTTT.

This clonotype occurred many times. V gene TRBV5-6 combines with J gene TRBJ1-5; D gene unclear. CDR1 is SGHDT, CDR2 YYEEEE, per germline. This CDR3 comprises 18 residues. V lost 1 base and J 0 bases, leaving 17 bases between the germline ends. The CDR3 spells CASSLRSGIGYSNQPQHF. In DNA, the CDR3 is TGTGCCAGCAGCTTGCGATCTGGGATCGGTTATAGCAATCAGCCCCAGCATTTT.

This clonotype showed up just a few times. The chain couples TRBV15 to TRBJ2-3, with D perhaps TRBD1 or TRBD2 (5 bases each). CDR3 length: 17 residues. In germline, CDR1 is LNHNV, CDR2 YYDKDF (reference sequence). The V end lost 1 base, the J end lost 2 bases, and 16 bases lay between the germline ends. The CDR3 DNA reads TGTGCCACCAGCAGAGTTTGGGGGTCCCGAAACACAGATACGCAGTATTTT. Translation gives CATSRVWGSRNTDTQYF.

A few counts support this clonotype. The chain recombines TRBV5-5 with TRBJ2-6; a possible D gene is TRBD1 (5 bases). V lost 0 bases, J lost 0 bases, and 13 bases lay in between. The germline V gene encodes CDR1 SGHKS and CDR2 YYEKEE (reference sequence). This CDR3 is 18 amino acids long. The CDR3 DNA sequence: TGTGCCAGCAGCTTGGAATGGCAGGGTGTCTCTGGGGCCAACGTCCTGACTTTC. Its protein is CASSLEWQGVSGANVLTF. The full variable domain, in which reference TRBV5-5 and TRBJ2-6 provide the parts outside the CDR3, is DAGVTQSPTHLIKTRGQQVTLRCSPISGHKSVSWYQQVLGQGPQFIFQYYEKEERGRGNFPDRFSARQFPNYSSELNVNALLLGDSALYLCASSLEWQGVSGANVLTFGAGSRLTVL.

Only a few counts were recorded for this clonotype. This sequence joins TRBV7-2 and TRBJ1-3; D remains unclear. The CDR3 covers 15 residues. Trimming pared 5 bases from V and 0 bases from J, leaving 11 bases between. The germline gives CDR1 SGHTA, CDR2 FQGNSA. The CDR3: CASSPAGGSGNTIYF. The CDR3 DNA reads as TGTGCCAGCAGCCCGGCGGGTGGCTCTGGAAACACCATATATTTT.

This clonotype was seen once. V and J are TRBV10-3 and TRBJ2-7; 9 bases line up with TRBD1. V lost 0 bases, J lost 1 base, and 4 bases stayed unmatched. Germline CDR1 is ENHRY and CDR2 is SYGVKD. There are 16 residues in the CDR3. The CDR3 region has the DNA TGTGCCATCAGTGAGTCTAGGGACAGGGTTTCCTACGAGCAGTACTTC. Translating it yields CAISESRDRVSYEQYF.